This T cell receptor beta chain was observed in a study of shared T cell receptors in the human thymus. The data were produced by immunoSEQ multiplex PCR, yet TCRdb's version contains in-frame clones alone and is incomplete. The table records hundreds of thousands of clones, 70% to 90% of them present only once. V was cut by 5 bases and J by 3 bases, with 22 bases left in between. Germline V lookup: CDR1 SGHAT, CDR2 FQNNGV. The length of the CDR3 is 17 residues. A further study also used this sample, focusing on human thymus T cells. That investigation notes: Resections from corrective heart surgery provided thymus tissue. Gene usage for V and J segments appeared biased in thymic and blood repertoires. In unrelated individuals, thymic repertoires overlapped highly, according to related research.

Sequenced input: thymocytes. The TCR originated in a girl under three years old with a congenital heart defect. The chain has TRBV11-2 and TRBJ2-5, with unresolved D. The CDR3 bases are TGTGCCAGCAGCGTAGGAAAAGGTAGCCGACTTAAAGAGACCCAGTACTTC. Protein sequence: CASSVGKGSRLKETQYF.